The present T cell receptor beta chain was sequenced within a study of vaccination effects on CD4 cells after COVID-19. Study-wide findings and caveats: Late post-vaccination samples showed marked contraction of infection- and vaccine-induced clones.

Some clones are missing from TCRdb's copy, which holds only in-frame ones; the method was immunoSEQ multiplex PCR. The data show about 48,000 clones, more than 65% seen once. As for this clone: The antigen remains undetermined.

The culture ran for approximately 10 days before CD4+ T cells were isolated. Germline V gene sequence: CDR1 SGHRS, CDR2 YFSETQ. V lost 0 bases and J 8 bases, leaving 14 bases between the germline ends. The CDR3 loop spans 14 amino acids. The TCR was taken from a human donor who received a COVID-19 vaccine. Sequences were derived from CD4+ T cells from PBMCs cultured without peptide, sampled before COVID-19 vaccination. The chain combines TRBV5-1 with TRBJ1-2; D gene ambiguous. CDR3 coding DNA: TGCGCCAGCAGCTTGGCCTCAAGGCTCGGGGGCTACACCTTC. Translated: CASSLASRLGGYTF.